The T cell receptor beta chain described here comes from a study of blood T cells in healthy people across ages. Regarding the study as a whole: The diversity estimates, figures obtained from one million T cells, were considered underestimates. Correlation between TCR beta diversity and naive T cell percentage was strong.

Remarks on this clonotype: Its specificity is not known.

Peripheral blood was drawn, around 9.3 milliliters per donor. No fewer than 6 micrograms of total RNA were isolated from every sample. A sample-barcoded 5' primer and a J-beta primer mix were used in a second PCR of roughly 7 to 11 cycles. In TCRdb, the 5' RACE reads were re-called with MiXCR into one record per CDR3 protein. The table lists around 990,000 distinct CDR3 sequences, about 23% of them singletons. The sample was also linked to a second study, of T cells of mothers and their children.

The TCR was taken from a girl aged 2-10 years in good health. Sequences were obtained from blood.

CDR3 DNA sequence: TGTGCCAGCAGCCAGGGGACTAGCGTATACACAGATACGCAGTATTTT. As protein: CASSQGTSVYTDTQYF. This chain links TRBV7-8 with TRBJ2-3; 10 bases map to TRBD2. The CDR3 sequence is 16 residues long. Germline CDR1 reads SGHVS; CDR2 reads FQNEAQ. V lost 5 bases, J lost 2 bases, and 7 bases stayed unmatched.